These T cell receptor beta chains were read from a single sample in a study of OX40 agonist ivuxolimab in advanced cancers. The table came from immunoSEQ multiplex PCR; TCRdb's copy has only in-frame clones and leaves some out. The sample lists some 68,000 clones, 75% to 90% seen once, with roughly 10% in the top ten. Sequencing used CD4+ or CD8+ T cells sorted from blood, obtained in a trial of the OX40 agonist ivuxolimab. These receptors were collected from an adult with an advanced solid tumor such as melanoma, head and neck, liver or kidney cancer. CDR3s include the opening cysteine and the closing phenylalanine or tryptophan. The order of the fields is D gene, clone size, V gene, J gene, CDR3 protein, CDR3 DNA. D genes are given only for firm matches. The size field is filled for only some rows; it gives once, few, many or a size class.

NA,NA,TRBV10-3,TRBJ2-5,CAATSGQQETQYF,TGTGCCGCCACCTCGGGCCAACAAGAGACCCAGTACTTC
NA,NA,TRBV7-2,TRBJ1-1,CASSQSWNTEAFF,TGTGCCAGCAGCCAAAGTTGGAACACTGAAGCTTTCTTT
NA,NA,TRBV15,TRBJ1-2,CATSTASYGYTF,TGTGCCACCAGCACAGCTTCATATGGCTACACCTTC
TRBD1,few,TRBV4-2,TRBJ2-2,CASSRQRDRDTGELFF,TGTGCCAGCAGCCGACAGAGGGACAGGGACACCGGGGAGCTGTTTTTT
NA,NA,TRBV6-6,TRBJ1-1,CASSYRQITEAFF,TGTGCCAGCAGTTACAGGCAAATCACTGAAGCTTTCTTT
NA,NA,TRBV9,TRBJ2-3,CASSPRRDPTDTQYF,TGTGCCAGCAGCCCTCGCCGGGACCCCACAGATACGCAGTATTTT
NA,NA,TRBV7-9,TRBJ1-5,CASSLGDMINQPQHF,TGTGCCAGCAGCTTGGGGGACATGATCAATCAGCCCCAGCATTTT
NA,NA,TRBV5-4,TRBJ1-2,CASSLERITNYGYTF,TGTGCCAGCAGCTTGGAAAGGATCACCAACTATGGCTACACCTTC
TRBD2,NA,TRBV5-1,TRBJ2-3,CASSLGLAGGDTQYF,TGCGCCAGCAGCTTGGGGCTAGCGGGAGGTGATACGCAGTATTTT
NA,NA,TRBV5-1,TRBJ2-3,CASSLGPRVGTDTQYF,TGCGCCAGCAGCTTGGGGCCCAGGGTGGGCACAGATACGCAGTATTTT
NA,NA,TRBV7-2,TRBJ1-6,CASSEGISYNSPLHF,TGTGCCAGCAGCGAGGGTATCTCCTATAATTCACCCCTCCACTTT
NA,NA,TRBV5-1,TRBJ1-6,CASSLGSWGNYNSPLHF,TGCGCCAGCAGCTTAGGGTCCTGGGGCAACTATAATTCACCCCTCCACTTT
NA,NA,TRBV7-2,TRBJ1-5,CASSPGWRNQPQHF,TGTGCCAGCAGCCCCGGGTGGCGCAATCAGCCCCAGCATTTT
TRBD1,NA,TRBV28,TRBJ1-2,CASSLSVGTGEYGYTF,TGTGCCAGCAGTTTATCCGTTGGGACAGGGGAGTATGGCTACACCTTC
NA,NA,TRBV19,TRBJ2-7,CASSIASTRGLEQYF,TGTGCCAGTAGTATCGCCTCAACTCGTGGGCTCGAGCAGTACTTC